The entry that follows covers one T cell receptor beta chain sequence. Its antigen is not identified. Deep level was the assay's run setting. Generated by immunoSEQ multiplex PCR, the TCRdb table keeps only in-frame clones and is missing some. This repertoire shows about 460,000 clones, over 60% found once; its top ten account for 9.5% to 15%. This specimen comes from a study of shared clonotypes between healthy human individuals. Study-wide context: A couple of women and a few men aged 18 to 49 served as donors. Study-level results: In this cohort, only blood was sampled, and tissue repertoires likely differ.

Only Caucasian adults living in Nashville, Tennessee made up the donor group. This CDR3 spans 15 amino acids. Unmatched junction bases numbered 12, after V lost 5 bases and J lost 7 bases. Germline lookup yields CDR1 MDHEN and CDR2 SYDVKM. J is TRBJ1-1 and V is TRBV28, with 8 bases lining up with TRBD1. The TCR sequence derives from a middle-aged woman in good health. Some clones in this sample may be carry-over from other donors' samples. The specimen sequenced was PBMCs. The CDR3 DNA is TGTGCCAGCAGTGTCCCCGGGACAGGAACCCGTGAAGCTTTCTTT. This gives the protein CASSVPGTGTREAFF.